One and the same sample provided the 8 T cell receptor beta chains below, sequenced in a study of T cells in localized non-small cell lung cancer. TCRdb's copy holds only in-frame clones and misses some; the assay was immunoSEQ multiplex PCR. The data hold roughly 17,000 clones, with more than 85% observed a single time. Sequenced here: peripheral blood, sampled before any cancer treatment. These receptors all come from a male donor older than 55 with stage II squamous cell lung carcinoma.

This sequence joins TRBV9 and TRBJ2-1; 15 bases line up with TRBD2. CDR1 is SGDLS and CDR2 is YYNGEE in the germline V gene. The CDR3 loop spans 20 amino acids. The V gene end was trimmed by 3 bases and the J gene end by 0 bases; junction bases not matched to a gene: 10. CDR3 in amino acids: CASSERTGTSGRNSYNEQFF. The DNA of the CDR3 is TGTGCCAGCAGCGAAAGAACCGGGACTAGCGGGAGGAACTCCTACAATGAGCAGTTCTTC.

The chain is built from TRBV28 and TRBJ1-4; D perhaps matches TRBD1 (6 bases). The CDR3 extends over 16 amino acids. Germline assignment: CDR1 MDHEN and CDR2 SYDVKM. V was clipped by 5 bases and J by 2 bases, with 15 bases between them. CDR3 sequence (DNA): TGTGCCAGCAGTCCTTCTCCAGGGGTTACTAATGAAAAACTGTTTTTT. It codes for CASSPSPGVTNEKLFF.

This clone was recorded once. The CDR3 DNA sequence: TGTGCCATCAGGCCCAGGGGGCAGAACACTGAAGCTTTCTTT. Amino acid sequence: CAIRPRGQNTEAFF. V gene TRBV10-3 combines with J gene TRBJ1-1; 8 nucleotides agree with TRBD1. V was clipped by 6 bases and J by 1 base; unmatched bases: 4. The CDR3 is made up of 14 amino acids. The germline V gene encodes CDR1 ENHRY and CDR2 SYGVKD.

The chain has TRBV6-1 and TRBJ1-5; the D is unclear. The CDR3 is made up of 14 amino acids. Germline V CDR1 and CDR2: MNHNS, SASEGT. V shed 6 bases and J shed 0 bases, with 9 bases lying between them. The CDR3 coding sequence is TGTGCCAGCAGCAAAACAGATAGCAATCAGCCCCAGCATTTT. This encodes CASSKTDSNQPQHF.

J is TRBJ2-7 and V is TRBV7-6; possible D gene TRBD1, 5 bases. Germline values: CDR1 SGHVS, CDR2 FNYEAQ. This CDR3 is built from 16 residues. V was pared by 5 bases and J by 0 bases, with 17 bases between. CDR3 region: CASSPRLTDSSYEQYF. For the CDR3, the DNA is TGTGCCAGCAGCCCTCGACTTACTGACAGCTCCTACGAGCAGTACTTC.

V and J are TRBV14 and TRBJ2-1; D is unresolved. The CDR3 spans 13 residues. The V and J ends lost 4 bases and 8 bases respectively, with 12 bases between them. CDR1 is SGHDN, CDR2 FVKESK, per germline. DNA of the CDR3: TGTGCCAGCAGCCCGATTAGCTTCTATGAGCAGTTCTTC. This encodes CASSPISFYEQFF.

V gene TRBV5-4 combines with J gene TRBJ2-7, with 8 bases aligning to TRBD1. CDR3 size: 16 residues. CDR1 and CDR2 from the germline V gene are SGHNT and YYREEE (reference sequence). After removal of 4 bases from V and 1 base from J, the junction contained 10 bases not matched to a gene. The CDR3 nucleotides are TGTGCCAGCAGCCATGGGGCCGACAGGGGATCCTACGAGCAGTACTTC. Translating gives CASSHGADRGSYEQYF.

This clone was counted once. The V call is TRBV6-5, the J call TRBJ1-1; no clear D gene. This CDR3 has 11 amino acids. The V and J ends lost 5 bases and 8 bases respectively, with 9 bases between them. Germline V gene sequence: CDR1 MNHEY, CDR2 SVGAGI. The DNA of the CDR3 is TGTGCCAGCAGTGCCGGGCCCGAAGCTTTCTTT. Translated: CASSAGPEAFF.